These 14 T cell receptor beta chains were all obtained from the same sample, sequenced in a study of cytomegalovirus exposure and HLA in healthy donors. The PCR was carried out with 60 Vbeta primers and 13 Jbeta primers. The repertoire was sequenced with immunoSEQ multiplex PCR; TCRdb's copy has only in-frame clones and lacks some. The sample shows around 180,000 clones, around four fifths of them seen only once. Sequenced: PBMCs. Source of these receptors: a girl aged 10 to 17 in good health and CMV-seropositive.

The CDR3, as DNA: TGTGCCAGCAGCTTAGATCCAGCAGGGAGGACTGAAGCTTTCTTT. This encodes CASSLDPAGRTEAFF. The rearrangement links TRBV11-3 to TRBJ1-1; maybe TRBD1 (5 bases). Per germline, CDR1 SGHNT and CDR2 YENEEA. This CDR3 spans 15 amino acids. V gave up 0 bases and J gave up 5 bases, with 13 bases separating them.

The genes are TRBV19 and TRBJ2-5; 8 nucleotides agree with TRBD2. The junction had 2 bases not matched to a gene; V was cut back by 3 bases and J by 2 bases. Germline V gene lookup returns CDR1 LNHDA and CDR2 SQIVND (reference sequence). This CDR3 has 14 amino acids. CDR3 residues: CASSISGVQETQYF. CDR3 DNA: TGTGCCAGTAGTATTAGCGGGGTACAAGAGACCCAGTACTTC. Based on the CDR3 plus reference TRBV19 and TRBJ2-5, the full variable domain is DGGITQSPKYLFRKEGQNVTLSCEQNLNHDAMYWYRQDPGQGLRLIYYSQIVNDFQKGDIAEGYSVSREKKESFPLTVTSAQKNPTAFYLCASSISGVQETQYFGPGTRLLVL.

The V and J genes are TRBV6-5 and TRBJ1-1; D is uncertain. This CDR3 spans 11 amino acids. V lost 4 bases and J 6 bases, leaving 6 bases between the germline ends. Germline V gene sequence: CDR1 MNHEY, CDR2 SVGAGI. The CDR3, as DNA: TGTGCCAGCAGTTCCGGGGCTGAAGCTTTCTTT. Translating it yields CASSSGAEAFF.

This chain connects TRBV27 to TRBJ2-4; 8 nucleotides line up with TRBD1. The CDR3 sequence is 16 residues long. CDR1 and CDR2 from the germline V gene are MNHEY and SMNVEV (reference sequence). Losses at the gene ends were 2 bases for V and 2 bases for J; bases not matched to a gene: 5. This CDR3 is CASSLGAGGTKNIQYF. The CDR3 coding sequence is TGTGCCAGCAGTTTAGGGGCAGGGGGCACCAAAAACATTCAGTACTTC.

This clone has a handful of counts. The chain has TRBV10-1 and TRBJ2-3; D unresolved. The germline gives CDR1 WNHNN, CDR2 SYGVQD (reference sequence). The CDR3 totals 13 residues. V dropped 2 bases and J dropped 1 base, with 4 bases sitting between them. The CDR3 nucleotides read TGCGCCAGCAGTGAGCCCGGCACAGATACGCAGTATTTT. As protein: CASSEPGTDTQYF.

This clone appeared a single time. CDR3 loop: CASSYSRNSQDEQYF. CDR3 DNA sequence: TGTGCCAGCAGTTACTCGCGCAACAGCCAGGACGAGCAGTACTTC. The chain combines TRBV6-6 with TRBJ2-7; D unclear. CDR3 length: 15 residues. Per the germline V gene, CDR1 is MNHNY and CDR2 is SVGAGI (reference sequence). V gave up 0 bases and J gave up 5 bases, with 14 bases separating them.

The chain combines TRBV27 with TRBJ1-5; D remains ambiguous. The CDR3 has 15 amino acids. V dropped 0 bases and J dropped 1 base, with 7 bases sitting between them. Looked up from germline, CDR1 is MNHEY and CDR2 is SMNVEV (reference sequence). CDR3 in DNA: TGTGCCAGCAGTTTATCGGGGAGAAGCAATCAGCCCCAGCATTTT. As protein: CASSLSGRSNQPQHF.

CDR3 coding DNA: TGTGCCAGCAGCCCCAGTGGCAACGCGGACAATGAGCAGTTCTTC. This encodes CASSPSGNADNEQFF. The chain links TRBV7-3 to TRBJ2-1; no clear D gene. CDR1 and CDR2 (germline): SGHTA, FQGTGA. CDR3 size: 15 residues. Trimming pared 5 bases from V and 5 bases from J, leaving 16 bases between.

The sample holds a few counts of this clone. This sample also contains other DNA sequences that code for the same CDR3. The CDR3 spells CASSLEGQGPYGYTF. In DNA, the CDR3 is TGCGCCAGCAGCTTGGAGGGACAGGGCCCTTATGGCTACACCTTC. V and J are TRBV5-1 and TRBJ1-2, with 9 bases that match TRBD1. This CDR3 is built from 15 residues. Germline loops: CDR1 SGHRS, CDR2 YFSETQ. J lost 5 bases, V lost 0 bases, and 5 bases had no gene match.

The chain has TRBV7-5 and TRBJ1-1; the listed D gene, TRBD1, was not tested against the DNA. TRBV7-5 is deemed a pseudogene. The CDR3 covers 12 residues. DNA for the CDR3: TGTGCCTACACCCAGGGGCGAACTGAAGCTTTCTTT. Translation gives CAYTQGRTEAFF.

The chain uses TRBV7-2 and TRBJ1-1, with D tentatively TRBD1 (5 bases). V was shortened by 1 base and J by 5 bases, with 8 bases between the two germline ends. CDR1 and CDR2 from the germline V gene are SGHTA and FQGNSA. This CDR3 contains 13 residues. CDR3 region: CASSLGSGTEAFF. CDR3 in DNA: TGTGCCAGCAGCTTAGGGTCAGGGACTGAAGCTTTCTTT. The variable domain in full, completed from reference TRBV7-2 and TRBJ1-1, reads GAGVSQSPSNKVTEKGKDVELRCDPISGHTALYWYRQSLGQGLEFLIYFQGNSAPDKSGLPSDRFSAERTGGSVSTLTIQRTQQEDSAVYLCASSLGSGTEAFFGQGTRLTVV.

The rearrangement links TRBV27 to TRBJ2-2, with TRBD1 identical over 8 bases. Looked up from germline, CDR1 is MNHEY and CDR2 is SMNVEV (reference sequence). The V gene end was trimmed by 5 bases and the J gene end by 1 base; junction bases not matched to a gene: 3. The CDR3 contains 15 residues. DNA of the CDR3: TGTGCCAGCAGTGCTGGACAGGGGAACACCGGGGAGCTGTTTTTT. Its protein product is CASSAGQGNTGELFF.

This clone was seen just once. The chain links TRBV19 to TRBJ1-1; no reliable D call. Germline V gene lookup returns CDR1 LNHDA and CDR2 SQIVND (reference sequence). V dropped 5 bases and J dropped 1 base, with 17 bases sitting between them. The CDR3 is made up of 16 amino acids. The CDR3 loop reads CASSPTSRRSNTEAFF. CDR3 DNA sequence: TGTGCCAGTAGTCCAACTTCGAGGCGATCGAACACTGAAGCTTTCTTT.

V and J are TRBV2 and TRBJ1-1; D gene unclear. The V and J ends lost 2 bases and 0 bases respectively, with 10 bases between them. The CDR3 spans 15 residues. From germline, CDR1 is SNHLY and CDR2 FYNNEI. CDR3 region: CASSEYRTVNTEAFF. The DNA for the CDR3 is TGTGCCAGCAGTGAATATCGAACAGTGAACACTGAAGCTTTCTTT. Full variable domain (missing parts from reference TRBV2 and TRBJ1-1): EPEVTQTPSHQVTQMGQEVILRCVPISNHLYFYWYRQILGQKVEFLVSFYNNEISEKSEIFDDQFSVERPDGSNFTLKIRSTKLEDSAMYFCASSEYRTVNTEAFFGQGTRLTVV.